This T cell receptor beta chain was documented in a study of B cell selection in AIRE deficiency. Study-wide points: Around 33% of healthy-donor shared Treg TCRbeta sequences appeared in patient Tconv cells. Of approximately 3,700 shared Treg TCRbeta sequences, about 32% were healthy-only, more than 7.5% patient-only. Shorter CDR3s marked shared Treg sequences, biased toward few non-templated insertions.

A word on this clone: What it recognizes is unknown.

The repertoire was sequenced with immunoSEQ multiplex PCR; TCRdb's copy has only in-frame clones and lacks some. The sample lists some 25,000 clones, about 90% occurring once. Regulatory T cells were sorted as CD4+CD25hiCD127low/negative. Controls came from healthy donors unrelated to patients. The CDR3 covers 15 residues. Germline assignment: CDR1 SEHNR and CDR2 FQNEAQ (reference sequence). V dropped 1 base and J dropped 8 bases, with 14 bases sitting between them. Sequenced input: CD4+CD25+ Tregs sorted from PBMCs. The source is a human donor in good health. V is TRBV7-9 and J is TRBJ1-4, with a tentative D call TRBD1 (5 bases). The CDR3 loop reads CASSLGQGKWEKLFF. Here the CDR3 DNA reads TGTGCCAGCAGCTTAGGGCAGGGAAAGTGGGAAAAACTGTTTTTT.